Shown below are 4 T cell receptor beta chains from a single sample sequenced in a study of post-analysis software for immune sequencing data. Study findings and constraints: A few TRBV segments were significantly more frequent in patients than in controls. TRBV5-6, TRBV5-1 and TRBV20-1 were among these segments.

Antigen specificity for these receptors is unknown. Prepared libraries of TCR beta cDNA carried unique molecular identifiers. TCRdb recomputed calls from the PCR reads with MiXCR, one row per CDR3 protein. This table has under 650,000 distinct CDR3 sequences, around 47% appearing once. Material for sequencing was blood. The receptors originated from a girl under 18 with multiple sclerosis.

This clonotype has a count of ten or more. This chain uses TRBV20-1 with TRBJ2-5, with D hard to call. Trimming stripped 4 bases from V and 4 bases from J, with 7 bases between. The V gene's germline CDR1 is DFQATT and CDR2 SNEGSKA (reference sequence). This CDR3 is 11 amino acids long. The CDR3 sequence: CSATGGETQYF. The CDR3 region has the DNA TGCAGTGCTACCGGTGGAGAGACCCAGTACTTC.

The count of this clonotype is one. V usage is TRBV12-3 or TRBV12-4 and J usage is TRBJ1-1; no clear D. V was pared by 4 bases and J by 3 bases, with 15 bases between. This CDR3 has 15 residues. This chain's CDR3 is CASSSNRVPHTEAFF. CDR3 bases: TGTGCCAGCAGTTCGAATAGGGTCCCCCACACTGAAGCTTTCTTT.

The V and J genes are TRBV7-9 and TRBJ1-1, with D possibly being TRBD1 (6 bases). This CDR3 has 15 amino acids. Germline V CDR1 and CDR2: SEHNR, FQNEAQ (reference sequence). With 2 bases removed from V and 4 bases from J, the gap between germline ends came to 14 bases. This chain's CDR3 is CASSLMGGLGTEAFF. The CDR3 DNA sequence: TGTGCCAGCAGCTTAATGGGGGGGCTAGGCACTGAAGCTTTCTTT.

This clonotype came up a few times. The chain carries TRBV20-1 and TRBJ1-2; TRBD1 matches at 8 bases. The germline gives CDR1 DFQATT, CDR2 SNEGSKA (reference sequence). This CDR3 is built from 15 residues. Trimming removed 5 bases from V and 4 bases from J; junction bases left unmatched: 12. The CDR3 region has the DNA TGCAGTGCTTCCTCGGACAGGGAAGGAATCTATGGCTACACCTTC. The encoded protein is CSASSDREGIYGYTF.